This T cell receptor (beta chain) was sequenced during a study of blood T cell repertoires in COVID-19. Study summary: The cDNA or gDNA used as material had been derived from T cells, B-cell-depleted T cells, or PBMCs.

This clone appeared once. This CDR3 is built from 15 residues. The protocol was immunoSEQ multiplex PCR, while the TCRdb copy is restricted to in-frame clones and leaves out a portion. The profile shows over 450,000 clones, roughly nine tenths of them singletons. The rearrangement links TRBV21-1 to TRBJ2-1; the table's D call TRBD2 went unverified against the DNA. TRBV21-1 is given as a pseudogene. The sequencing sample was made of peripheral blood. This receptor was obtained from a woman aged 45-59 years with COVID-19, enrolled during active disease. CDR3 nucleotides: TGTGCCAGCAGCAAATGGGGAGGGGCCGTAAATGAGCAGTTCTTC. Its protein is CASSKWGGAVNEQFF.